This paragraph covers one T cell receptor beta chain sequence. Its antigen is not identified. This record belongs to a study of monozygotic twins with inflammatory bowel disease. Using TCRalpha and TCRbeta cDNA, the researchers carried out two nested PCRs that lasted around 15 and 9 cycles. Each CDR3 protein gets one entry in TCRdb, which reprocessed the 5' RACE reads and gives no DNA. The specimen's table records approximately 150,000 distinct CDR3 sequences. Germline loops: CDR1 MDHEN, CDR2 SYDVKM. The CDR3 contains 16 residues. Overall study findings and caveats: It was not supported that a single strong signal or clonotype was associated with IBD.

The sequenced sample was blood. The sequence was obtained from a human donor with ulcerative colitis or Crohn's disease, or a healthy co-twin of an affected twin (not recorded which). V usage is TRBV28 and J usage is TRBJ1-4; TCRdb reports TRBD1, a call that lacks DNA to check it against. The CDR3 protein is CASSLAGAATNEKLFF.